This T cell receptor (beta chain) is from a study of early T cells in non-severe SARS-CoV-2 infection. Study details: The study sequenced bulk RNA from unsorted whole blood, with chains unpaired.

In regard to this clonotype: Its matching antigen is unknown.

Trimming stripped 4 bases from V and 0 bases from J, with 14 bases between. Per the germline V gene, CDR1 is SGDLS and CDR2 is YYNGEE. CDR3 size: 17 residues. Unique molecular identifiers tagged individual cDNA molecules. One entry per CDR3 protein, called by TCRdb with MiXCR from the 5' RACE reads. This sample has 30,000 or so distinct CDR3 sequences, with 6% to 8.5% found just once. Findings and limits, study-wide: Private and CD4 specificities were missed by VDJdb matching, which favored anti-spike CD8 responses.

The sequencing input was whole blood. The receptor comes from an adult who was a healthcare worker with PCR-confirmed SARS-CoV-2 infection or an uninfected control (not recorded which). This chain connects TRBV9 to TRBJ2-6; D possibly corresponds to TRBD1 (6 bases). CDR3 DNA sequence: TGTGCCAGCAGCCCCGGACAGTCCTACTCTGGGGCCAACGTCCTGACTTTC. It encodes CASSPGQSYSGANVLTF.